The following is a T cell receptor beta chain sequence with its context. The data were taken from a study of blood T cell repertoires in COVID-19. Study summary: Collection of acute and convalescent COVID-19 samples took place in the United States, Italy and Spain.

TCRdb's table, derived via immunoSEQ multiplex PCR, lists solely in-frame clones and lacks some. Of 150,000 to 200,000 clones listed, roughly four fifths are singletons. The CDR3 spans 14 residues. Trimming removed 1 base from V and 4 bases from J, with 8 bases in between. Germline V gives CDR1 SGHVS, CDR2 FNYEAQ. The receptor's source is a woman over 75 with COVID-19, enrolled during active disease. The specimen was peripheral blood. The chain joins TRBV7-6 to TRBJ2-1; a possible D gene is TRBD2 (5 bases). The DNA for the CDR3 is TGTGCCAGCAGCTTAGAGGGCGGGTACAATGAGCAGTTCTTC. It encodes CASSLEGGYNEQFF.